The entry that follows covers one T cell receptor (beta chain) sequence. The germline CDR1 and CDR2 sequences are KGHDR and SFDVKD. This CDR3 is 14 amino acids long. This entry comes from a study of T cells in Graves' hyperthyroidism and ophthalmopathy. RNA transcripts provided the source from which TCR beta CDR3 regions were amplified. HTBI primers were the set used in a first-round RT-PCR of the TCR CDR3. TCRdb itself ran the multiplex PCR reads through MiXCR, one entry per CDR3 protein. The table lists roughly 570,000 distinct CDR3 sequences, 46% of them singletons. Sequencing was performed on peripheral blood or thyroid tissue (not recorded which). This receptor was obtained from a woman between 18 and 29 years old with Graves' hyperthyroidism. The chain employs TRBV24-1 and TRBJ2-7, with D possibly TRBD2 on 5 matching bases. Judging by the DNA end, TRBJ2-1 fits better; the J call may be wrong. The CDR3 DNA sequence: TGTGCCACCAGTGACGGGAACTCCTACAATGAGCAGTTCTTC. Translating it yields CATSDGNSYNEQFF.